The clone carrying this T cell receptor beta chain was counted between two and nine times. Its antigen remains unidentified. The data were obtained in a study of T cell repertoires in cytomegalovirus infection. The CDR3 spans 17 residues. V dropped 2 bases and J dropped 5 bases, with 21 bases sitting between them. Germline V gives CDR1 SGHVS, CDR2 FQNEAQ. General study findings and limits: Based on cumulative public TCR beta family frequency, carriers of CMV plus the relevant HLA were identified.

TCRdb redid the calling of the reads with MiXCR, one entry per CDR3 protein. The table has 630,000 or so distinct CDR3 sequences, 24% seen once. The TCR sequence derives from a human donor in good health (CMV status not recorded). Some clones in this sample may be carry-over from other donors' samples. This chain joins TRBV7-8 and TRBJ2-5, with TRBD2 as a possible D gene (6 bases). The sample consisted of CD8+ T cells from PBMCs. CDR3 sequence reads: CASSLPPGWRGGETQYF. Written as DNA, the CDR3 is TGTGCCAGCAGCTTACCCCCCGGATGGCGGGGCGGGGAGACCCAGTACTTC.